This T cell receptor beta chain was observed in a study of CD8 T cells in ankylosing spondylitis. The CDR3 runs 14 residues. Germline V gene sequence: CDR1 MDHEN, CDR2 SYDVKM. V gave up 2 bases and J gave up 13 bases; unmatched junction bases: 5. Findings and caveats of the study: Both synovial fluid and blood in reactive arthritis had previously been reported to carry some motif variants. Ankylosing spondylitis blood appeared to carry a characteristic TCR beta motif of several highly homologous variants.

TCRdb reanalysed the 5' RACE reads using MiXCR and keeps one entry per CDR3 protein. This table holds some 70,000 distinct CDR3 sequences, about 5% found once. This clonotype was detected ten times or more. Its target is not known. Material: blood, either unsorted or a sorted T cell fraction (not recorded which). The V call is TRBV28, the J call TRBJ2-3; 14 bases match TRBD2. This clonotype was sampled from a male donor with ankylosing spondylitis or in good health (not recorded which). CDR3 sequence: CASSLTTSGGAEYF. The CDR3 nucleotides read TGTGCCAGCAGTTTAACGACTAGCGGGGGGGCAGAGTATTTT.